This is a list of T cell receptor beta chains from one sample in a study of cytomegalovirus exposure and HLA in healthy donors. The assay was immunoSEQ multiplex PCR, and TCRdb's table has in-frame clones only and misses some. The sample contains some 140,000 clones, roughly 79% of which appear only once. The sample comprised PBMCs. The receptor set was obtained from a woman aged 18-29 years in good health and CMV-seronegative. Both conserved end residues are part of each CDR3. The D gene is left open where the match is weak. Rows give clone size only sometimes, using once, few, many, or a class for an expanded clone.

D gene: TRBD1
clone size: few
V gene: TRBV5-1
J gene: TRBJ1-3
CDR3 protein: CASSSDRITDTIYF
CDR3 DNA: TGCGCCAGCAGCTCGGACAGGATTACAGACACCATATATTTT

D gene: -
clone size: -
V gene: TRBV4-1
J gene: TRBJ2-6
CDR3 protein: CASSPGSGANVLTF
CDR3 DNA: TGCGCCAGCAGCCCCGGTTCCGGGGCCAACGTCCTGACTTTC

D gene: TRBD1
clone size: few
V gene: TRBV7-9
J gene: TRBJ1-1
CDR3 protein: CASSLAGGMGTEAFF
CDR3 DNA: TGTGCCAGCAGCTTAGCAGGGGGCATGGGGACTGAAGCTTTCTTT

D gene: -
clone size: -
V gene: TRBV6-6
J gene: TRBJ2-7
CDR3 protein: CATLLAEGSYEQYF
CDR3 DNA: TGTGCCACCCTACTAGCCGAAGGCTCCTACGAGCAGTACTTC

D gene: TRBD2
clone size: -
V gene: TRBV7-8
J gene: TRBJ2-2
CDR3 protein: CASSLALAGGTGELFF
CDR3 DNA: TGTGCCAGCAGCTTAGCCTTGGCGGGAGGCACCGGGGAGCTGTTTTTT

D gene: -
clone size: -
V gene: TRBV7-2
J gene: TRBJ1-4
CDR3 protein: CASSLARGYNEKLFF
CDR3 DNA: TGTGCCAGCAGCTTAGCACGGGGTTATAATGAAAAACTGTTTTTT

D gene: -
clone size: -
V gene: TRBV7-2
J gene: TRBJ2-3
CDR3 protein: CASSLQVGSTDTQYF
CDR3 DNA: TGTGCCAGCAGCTTACAAGTCGGGAGCACAGATACGCAGTATTTT

D gene: TRBD1
clone size: -
V gene: TRBV5-1
J gene: TRBJ2-1
CDR3 protein: CASSPGTGSYNEQFF
CDR3 DNA: TGCGCCAGCAGCCCTGGGACAGGGTCCTACAATGAGCAGTTCTTC

D gene: -
clone size: -
V gene: TRBV1
J gene: TRBJ2-2
CDR3 protein: CTSSCTGLVDRELFF
CDR3 DNA: TGCACCAGCAGCTGCACGGGACTAGTGGACCGGGAGCTGTTTTTT

D gene: -
clone size: -
V gene: TRBV6-5
J gene: TRBJ2-1
CDR3 protein: CASSYTPGETDEQFF
CDR3 DNA: TGTGCCAGCAGTTATACACCGGGGGAGACGGATGAGCAGTTCTTC

D gene: -
clone size: -
V gene: TRBV7-9
J gene: TRBJ1-2
CDR3 protein: CASSLDPQGPNGYTF
CDR3 DNA: TGTGCCAGCAGCTTAGATCCACAGGGACCCAATGGCTACACCTTC

D gene: -
clone size: -
V gene: TRBV29-1
J gene: TRBJ1-2
CDR3 protein: CSLGSGGAVTF
CDR3 DNA: TGCAGCCTAGGGAGTGGGGGGGCGGTCACCTTC

D gene: TRBD1
clone size: -
V gene: TRBV15
J gene: TRBJ2-7
CDR3 protein: CATSRDQGAVDEQYF
CDR3 DNA: TGTGCCACCAGCAGAGATCAGGGGGCGGTCGACGAGCAGTACTTC

D gene: -
clone size: -
V gene: TRBV6-6
J gene: TRBJ2-2
CDR3 protein: CASSYSSPGELFF
CDR3 DNA: TGTGCCAGCAGTTACTCGAGTCCCGGGGAGCTGTTTTTT

D gene: -
clone size: -
V gene: TRBV6-1
J gene: TRBJ2-1
CDR3 protein: CASSGGLGWSYNEQFF
CDR3 DNA: TGTGCCAGCAGTGGGGGACTGGGGTGGTCCTACAATGAGCAGTTCTTC

D gene: -
clone size: -
V gene: TRBV30
J gene: TRBJ2-7
CDR3 protein: CAWSATDSYEQYF
CDR3 DNA: TGTGCCTGGAGTGCTACAGATTCCTACGAGCAGTACTTC

D gene: -
clone size: few
V gene: TRBV5-1
J gene: TRBJ1-1
CDR3 protein: CASSLVVNTEAFF
CDR3 DNA: TGCGCCAGCAGCTTGGTCGTGAACACTGAAGCTTTCTTT

D gene: -
clone size: -
V gene: TRBV5-6
J gene: TRBJ2-5
CDR3 protein: CASSLALTAQETQYF
CDR3 DNA: TGTGCCAGCAGCTTGGCCTTGACAGCACAAGAGACCCAGTACTTC

D gene: TRBD1
clone size: -
V gene: TRBV4-2
J gene: TRBJ1-1
CDR3 protein: CASSQEGTGGKAFF
CDR3 DNA: TGTGCCAGCAGCCAAGAGGGGACAGGGGGTAAAGCTTTCTTT

D gene: -
clone size: -
V gene: TRBV21-1
J gene: TRBJ1-4
CDR3 protein: CARGTGVEKLFF
CDR3 DNA: TGTGCCAGGGGGACAGGGGTAGAAAAACTGTTTTTT

D gene: -
clone size: once
V gene: TRBV29-1
J gene: TRBJ2-7
CDR3 protein: CSVSVSSYEQYF
CDR3 DNA: TGCAGCGTTAGTGTCAGCTCCTACGAGCAGTACTTC

D gene: -
clone size: few
V gene: TRBV2
J gene: TRBJ1-5
CDR3 protein: CASGDLRELNQPQHF
CDR3 DNA: TGTGCCAGCGGAGACCTCCGGGAACTAAATCAGCCCCAGCATTTT

D gene: -
clone size: -
V gene: TRBV6-6
J gene: TRBJ2-5
CDR3 protein: CASTRGQETQYF
CDR3 DNA: TGTGCCAGCACCCGGGGCCAAGAGACCCAGTACTTC

D gene: -
clone size: few
V gene: TRBV19
J gene: TRBJ1-1
CDR3 protein: CASGTGPNTEAFF
CDR3 DNA: TGTGCCAGCGGAACAGGGCCGAACACTGAAGCTTTCTTT

D gene: -
clone size: -
V gene: TRBV2
J gene: TRBJ2-1
CDR3 protein: CASIPLARVNEQFF
CDR3 DNA: TGTGCCAGCATTCCCCTAGCGCGGGTCAATGAGCAGTTCTTC

D gene: -
clone size: -
V gene: TRBV5-4
J gene: TRBJ2-2
CDR3 protein: CASSPQGKSANTGELFF
CDR3 DNA: TGTGCCAGCAGCCCGCAGGGAAAGTCCGCGAACACCGGGGAGCTGTTTTTT

D gene: -
clone size: -
V gene: TRBV18
J gene: TRBJ1-4
CDR3 protein: CASSPGVSEKLFF
CDR3 DNA: TGTGCCAGCTCACCAGGAGTAAGTGAAAAACTGTTTTTT

D gene: TRBD1
clone size: -
V gene: TRBV20-1
J gene: TRBJ2-5
CDR3 protein: CSADRVETQYF
CDR3 DNA: TGCAGTGCCGACAGGGTGGAGACCCAGTACTTC

D gene: TRBD1
clone size: -
V gene: TRBV25-1
J gene: TRBJ2-3
CDR3 protein: CASAEGQGPGFTQYF
CDR3 DNA: TGTGCCAGCGCTGAGGGACAGGGACCGGGATTCACGCAGTATTTT

D gene: TRBD2
clone size: -
V gene: TRBV15
J gene: TRBJ2-1
CDR3 protein: CATSREASGYNEQFF
CDR3 DNA: TGTGCCACCAGCAGAGAGGCTAGCGGATACAATGAGCAGTTCTTC

D gene: -
clone size: few
V gene: TRBV30
J gene: TRBJ1-4
CDR3 protein: CAWSRSHTGKLFF
CDR3 DNA: TGTGCCTGGTCCCGCAGCCATACGGGGAAACTGTTTTTT

D gene: -
clone size: once
V gene: TRBV5-6
J gene: TRBJ1-2
CDR3 protein: CASSTFEGGTIHGYTF
CDR3 DNA: TGTGCCAGCAGCACCTTCGAAGGAGGGACCATTCACGGCTACACCTTC

D gene: -
clone size: -
V gene: TRBV21-1
J gene: TRBJ2-2
CDR3 protein: CASSKPDRVLRDTGELFF
CDR3 DNA: TGTGCCAGCAGCAAACCGGACAGGGTTTTGCGTGACACCGGGGAGCTGTTTTTT

D gene: -
clone size: -
V gene: TRBV11-2
J gene: TRBJ1-2
CDR3 protein: CASSLYTESYGYTF
CDR3 DNA: TGTGCCAGCAGCTTATATACAGAGTCCTATGGCTACACCTTC